This T cell receptor (beta chain) was observed in a study of blood T cell repertoires in COVID-19. As handled by the study authors: Amplification of reference gene primers was used by the study to estimate nucleated cell counts. Sequencing was performed with immunoSEQ multiplex PCR; in TCRdb, only in-frame clones are kept and a portion is missing. That table supplies the V and J calls and clone size; D and trimming were determined from the DNA. The table shows about 320,000 clones, with 70% to 90% occurring only once. The CDR3 contains 14 residues. Per germline, CDR1 SQVTM and CDR2 ANQGSEA. With 5 bases removed from V and 2 bases from J, the gap between germline ends came to 15 bases.

The V gene is TRBV29-1, the J gene TRBJ1-1, with TRBD1 as a possible D gene (6 bases). The source of this sequence is a woman aged 18-29 years who had recovered from COVID-19. Sequencing used PBMCs or T cells enriched from blood (not recorded which). DNA of the CDR3: TGCAGCGTTAGGGCCAGGGGCCTTAACACTGAAGCTTTCTTT. Translated, it gives CSVRARGLNTEAFF.